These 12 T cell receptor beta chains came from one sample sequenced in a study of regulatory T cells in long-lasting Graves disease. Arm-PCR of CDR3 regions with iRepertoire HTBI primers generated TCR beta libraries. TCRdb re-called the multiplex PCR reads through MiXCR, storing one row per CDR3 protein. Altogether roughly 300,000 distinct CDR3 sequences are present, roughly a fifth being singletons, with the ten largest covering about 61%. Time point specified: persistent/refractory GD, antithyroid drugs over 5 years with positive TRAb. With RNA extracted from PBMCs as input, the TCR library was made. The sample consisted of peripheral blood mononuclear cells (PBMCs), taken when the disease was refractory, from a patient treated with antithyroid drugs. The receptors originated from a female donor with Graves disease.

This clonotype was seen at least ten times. The CDR3 bases are TGCAGTGCTAGCTCGGACAGATCTTACGAGCAGTACTTC. Protein product: CSASSDRSYEQYF. The J gene is TRBJ2-7, the V gene TRBV20-1, with D possibly matching TRBD1 (6 bases). The V end lost 3 bases, the J end lost 4 bases, and 13 bases lay between the germline ends. CDR1 is DFQATT, CDR2 SNEGSKA, per germline (reference sequence). The CDR3 has 13 residues.

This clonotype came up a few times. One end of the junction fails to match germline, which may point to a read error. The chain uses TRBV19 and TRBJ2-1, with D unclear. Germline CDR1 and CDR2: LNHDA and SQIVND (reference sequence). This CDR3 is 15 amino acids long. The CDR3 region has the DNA TGTGCCAGTAGTGTAGAGGCTCACTCCTACAATGAGCAGTTCTTC. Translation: CASSVEAHSYNEQFF.

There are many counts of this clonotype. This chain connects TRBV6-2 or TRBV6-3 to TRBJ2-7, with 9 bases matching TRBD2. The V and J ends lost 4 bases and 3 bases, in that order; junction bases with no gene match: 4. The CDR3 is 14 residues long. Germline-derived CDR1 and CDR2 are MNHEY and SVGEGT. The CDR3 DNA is TGTGCCAGCAGTTCCGGGACTAGCCTCTACGAGCAGTACTTC. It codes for CASSSGTSLYEQYF.

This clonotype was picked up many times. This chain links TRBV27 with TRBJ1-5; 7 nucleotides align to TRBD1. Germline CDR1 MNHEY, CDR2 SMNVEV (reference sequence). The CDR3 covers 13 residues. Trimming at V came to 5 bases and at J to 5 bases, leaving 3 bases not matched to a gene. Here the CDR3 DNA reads TGTGCCAGCAGTAAAACAGGGGATCAGCCCCAGCATTTT. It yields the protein CASSKTGDQPQHF.

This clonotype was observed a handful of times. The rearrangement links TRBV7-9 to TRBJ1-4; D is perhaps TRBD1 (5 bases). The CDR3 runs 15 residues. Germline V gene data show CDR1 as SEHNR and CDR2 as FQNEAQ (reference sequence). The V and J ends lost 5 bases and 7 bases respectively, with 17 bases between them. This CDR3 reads CASSPTGSLGEKLFF. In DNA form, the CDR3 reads TGTGCCAGCAGCCCCACAGGATCTCTAGGTGAAAAACTGTTTTTT.

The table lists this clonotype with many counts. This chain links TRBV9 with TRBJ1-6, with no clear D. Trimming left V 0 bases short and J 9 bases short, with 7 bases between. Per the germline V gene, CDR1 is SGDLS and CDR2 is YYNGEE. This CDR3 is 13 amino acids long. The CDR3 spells CASSVGGGSPLHF. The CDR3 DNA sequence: TGTGCCAGCAGCGTAGGGGGAGGTTCACCCCTCCACTTT.

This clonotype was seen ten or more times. As DNA, the CDR3 is TGTGCCAGCTGCCGGGACAGAAAAGAGACCCAGTACTTC. Translating it yields CASCRDRKETQYF. The chain recombines TRBV18 with TRBJ2-5, with 7 bases fitting TRBD1. This CDR3 has 13 amino acids. After removal of 7 bases from V and 3 bases from J, the junction contained 5 bases not matched to a gene. Germline V gene lookup returns CDR1 KGHSH and CDR2 LQKENI.

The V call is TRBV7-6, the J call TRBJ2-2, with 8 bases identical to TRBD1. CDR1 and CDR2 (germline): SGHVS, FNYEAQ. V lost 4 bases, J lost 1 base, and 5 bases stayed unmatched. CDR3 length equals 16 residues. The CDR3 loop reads CASSSRQGLNTGELFF. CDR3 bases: TGTGCCAGCAGCTCAAGACAGGGGTTGAACACCGGGGAGCTGTTTTTT.

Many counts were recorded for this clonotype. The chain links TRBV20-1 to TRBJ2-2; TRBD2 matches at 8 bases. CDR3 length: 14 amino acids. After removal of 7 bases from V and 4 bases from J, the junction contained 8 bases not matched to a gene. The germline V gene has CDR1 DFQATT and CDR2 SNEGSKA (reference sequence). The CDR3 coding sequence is TGCAGTGTCAAGAGCGGGAGTGGCACCGGGGAGCTGTTTTTT. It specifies CSVKSGSGTGELFF.

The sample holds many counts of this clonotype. DNA of the CDR3: TGTGCCAGCACCTCAGACAGTCAAGAGACCCAGTACTTC. Translation: CASTSDSQETQYF. The J gene is TRBJ2-5, the V gene TRBV2, with D possibly TRBD1 on 5 matching bases. CDR1 is SNHLY, CDR2 FYNNEI, per germline. This CDR3 has 13 amino acids. Trimming stripped 7 bases from V and 2 bases from J, with 11 bases between.

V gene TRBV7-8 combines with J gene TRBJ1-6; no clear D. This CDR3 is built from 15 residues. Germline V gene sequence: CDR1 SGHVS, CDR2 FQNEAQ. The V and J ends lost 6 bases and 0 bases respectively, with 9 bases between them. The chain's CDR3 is CASSSDTSYNSPLHF. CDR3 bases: TGTGCCAGCAGTTCTGACACCTCCTATAATTCACCCCTCCACTTT.

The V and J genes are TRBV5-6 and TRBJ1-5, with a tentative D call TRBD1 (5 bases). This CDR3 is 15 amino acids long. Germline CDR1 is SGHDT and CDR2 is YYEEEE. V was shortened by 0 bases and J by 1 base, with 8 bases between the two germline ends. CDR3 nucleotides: TGTGCCAGCAGCTTGGTACAGGAAAGCAATCAGCCCCAGCATTTT. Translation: CASSLVQESNQPQHF.